A selection of T cell receptor beta chains follows, all from one sample in a study of blood T cell repertoires in COVID-19. Generated by immunoSEQ multiplex PCR, the TCRdb table keeps only in-frame clones and is missing some. The sample shows 180,000 or so clones, roughly 81% of them seen only once. Sequencing used peripheral blood. The receptors were sampled from a woman older than 75 with acute or convalescent COVID-19. Each CDR3 is given with its conserved first and last residue. The order of the fields is J gene, V gene, clone size, D gene, CDR3 protein, CDR3 DNA. D genes are given only for firm matches. A clone size is listed for some rows: how often the clone was seen (once, few, many), or a class if it is expanded.

>TRBJ1-2|TRBV21-1|once|-
CASSKADRQSYGYTF
TGTGCCAGCAGCAAAGCCGACAGACAATCCTATGGCTACACCTTC
>TRBJ2-7|TRBV28|-|TRBD2
CASLGTSVSEQYF
TGTGCCAGCTTGGGGACTAGCGTTAGCGAGCAGTACTTC
>TRBJ1-2|TRBV7-9|once|-
CASSLPGSIYGYTF
TGTGCCAGCAGCTTGCCGGGATCAATCTATGGCTACACCTTC
>TRBJ2-2|TRBV30|-|TRBD2
CAWTSGRADTGELFF
TGTGCCTGGACTAGCGGGAGGGCCGACACCGGGGAGCTGTTTTTT
>TRBJ2-3|TRBV10-3|-|TRBD2
CAISESGRGTDTQYF
TGTGCCATCAGTGAAAGCGGGAGAGGGACAGATACGCAGTATTTT
>TRBJ2-3|TRBV7-8|-|TRBD2
CASSVREAVADTQYF
TGTGCCAGCAGCGTGCGGGAGGCCGTGGCAGATACGCAGTATTTT
>TRBJ2-1|TRBV5-1|-|-
CASSLRTNYEQFF
TGCGCCAGCAGCTTGAGGACAAACTATGAGCAGTTCTTC
>TRBJ1-1|TRBV5-1|-|-
CASSPTVLNTEAFF
TGCGCCAGCAGCCCAACAGTCCTGAACACTGAAGCTTTCTTT
>TRBJ2-7|TRBV4-3|-|-
CASSQDQGLPYEQYF
TGCGCCAGCAGCCAAGATCAAGGACTACCCTACGAGCAGTACTTC
>TRBJ1-5|TRBV7-6|-|-
CASSWGGNQPQHF
TGTGCCAGCAGCTGGGGAGGTAATCAGCCCCAGCATTTT
>TRBJ1-1|TRBV18|-|TRBD1
CASSPYVGTVQNEAFF
TGTGCCAGCTCACCTTATGTTGGGACAGTGCAGAATGAAGCTTTCTTT
>TRBJ1-3|TRBV4-3|-|TRBD1
CASSGDRADTIYF
TGCGCCAGCAGCGGCGACAGGGCGGACACCATATATTTT
>TRBJ2-3|TRBV18|-|TRBD2
CASSPGLAETDTQYF
TGTGCCAGCTCACCGGGACTAGCGGAAACAGATACGCAGTATTTT
>TRBJ1-1|TRBV25-1|once|TRBD1
CASSRQGEAFF
TGTGCCAGCAGTAGACAGGGGGAAGCTTTCTTT
>TRBJ2-1|TRBV9|-|TRBD1
CASRGQSYNEQFF
TGTGCCAGCAGGGGACAGTCCTACAATGAGCAGTTCTTC
>TRBJ2-7|TRBV30|-|TRBD2
CAWSQKGGRGRPEQYF
TGTGCCTGGAGCCAAAAAGGCGGGAGGGGGCGGCCCGAGCAGTACTTC
>TRBJ1-2|TRBV4-3|-|TRBD1
CASGGDRSASNYGYTF
TGCGCCAGCGGTGGGGACAGGTCAGCTTCTAACTATGGCTACACCTTC
>TRBJ2-7|TRBV7-9|-|TRBD2
CASSRVGTRGYEQYF
TGTGCCAGCAGCCGCGTCGGGACTAGGGGCTACGAGCAGTACTTC
>TRBJ2-7|TRBV19|once|-
CASSLTGVIYEQYF
TGTGCCAGTAGTTTGACAGGTGTTATCTACGAGCAGTACTTC
>TRBJ2-7|TRBV5-1|-|-
CASSQPADEQYF
TGCGCCAGCAGCCAGCCTGCGGACGAGCAGTACTTC
>TRBJ1-1|TRBV19|few|-
CASSRGVNTEAFF
TGTGCCAGTAGTCGAGGAGTGAACACTGAAGCTTTCTTT
>TRBJ2-7|TRBV5-1|-|-
CASSLAGFGPYEQYF
TGCGCCAGCAGCTTGGCCGGGTTCGGCCCCTACGAGCAGTACTTC
>TRBJ2-3|TRBV5-1|-|-
CASAPTGVSTDTQYF
TGCGCCAGCGCGCCGACAGGCGTTAGCACAGATACGCAGTATTTT
>TRBJ2-7|TRBV6-2/TRBV6-3|few|-
CASSYDVRIYEQYF
TGTGCCAGCAGTTACGATGTGAGAATCTACGAGCAGTACTTC
>TRBJ2-7|TRBV29-1|-|TRBD2
CSVEDFAGTSGRPSSYEQYF
TGCAGCGTTGAAGACTTTGCCGGGACTAGCGGGAGACCCTCCTCCTACGAGCAGTACTTC
>TRBJ1-1|TRBV27|-|-
CASSSLRGPTEAFF
TGTGCCAGCAGTTCCCTCAGAGGGCCCACTGAAGCTTTCTTT
>TRBJ1-1|TRBV9|-|-
CASSVRDDTEAFF
TGTGCCAGCAGCGTGCGGGATGACACTGAAGCTTTCTTT
>TRBJ1-5|TRBV7-9|-|-
CASSLMGGDQPQHF
TGTGCCAGCAGCCTCATGGGGGGAGATCAGCCCCAGCATTTT
>TRBJ2-2|TRBV5-1|few|TRBD2
CASSTPPYPGLRFSGELFF
TGCGCCAGCAGCACACCCCCCTACCCGGGACTACGGTTCAGCGGGGAGCTGTTTTTT
>TRBJ2-7|TRBV9|-|-
CASTIPNQGEQYF
TGTGCCAGCACCATCCCCAACCAGGGCGAGCAGTACTTC
>TRBJ2-1|TRBV19|-|-
CASSKSGQEGSYNEQFF
TGTGCCAGTAGTAAATCCGGCCAGGAAGGCTCCTACAATGAGCAGTTCTTC
>TRBJ1-4|TRBV28|-|-
CASSPGGRGYEKLFF
TGTGCCAGCAGCCCTGGGGGCAGGGGTTATGAAAAACTGTTTTTT
>TRBJ1-1|TRBV6-6|-|-
CASSTPTGTLTEAFF
TGTGCCAGCAGTACACCAACCGGGACACTCACTGAAGCTTTCTTT
>TRBJ2-2|TRBV18|-|TRBD2
CASSPRTSGTTTGELFF
TGTGCCAGCTCACCACGGACTAGCGGGACCACGACCGGGGAGCTGTTTTTT
>TRBJ1-4|TRBV30|-|-
CAWSVRIGRRPMGEKLFF
TGTGCCTGGAGTGTACGAATTGGTAGGAGGCCGATGGGTGAAAAACTGTTTTTT
>TRBJ2-7|TRBV6-5|-|TRBD1
CASSKGQSYEQYF
TGTGCCAGCAGTAAGGGACAGTCCTACGAGCAGTACTTC
>TRBJ1-2|TRBV10-3|once|-
CAISEEQGNYGYTF
TGTGCCATCAGTGAGGAACAGGGCAACTATGGCTACACCTTC
>TRBJ2-7|TRBV25-1|-|TRBD1
CASSRDRAFGQYF
TGTGCCAGCAGCCGGGACAGGGCTTTCGGGCAGTACTTC
>TRBJ2-7|TRBV7-3|-|TRBD2
CASSVGGTSGYEQYF
TGTGCCAGCAGCGTGGGCGGGACTAGCGGTTACGAGCAGTACTTC
>TRBJ1-1|TRBV28|-|TRBD1
CASSFGQASVGAFF
TGTGCCAGCAGTTTCGGACAGGCAAGTGTAGGAGCTTTCTTT
>TRBJ2-1|TRBV10-3|-|-
CAISSMAGVQTEQFF
TGTGCCATCAGTTCAATGGCAGGGGTTCAGACTGAGCAGTTCTTC
>TRBJ1-1|TRBV5-4|-|-
CASSLEARQRLNTEAFF
TGTGCCAGCAGCTTGGAGGCTAGACAGAGATTGAACACTGAAGCTTTCTTT
>TRBJ1-6|TRBV18|-|-
CASSPQGYSPLHF
TGTGCCAGCTCACCTCAGGGTTATTCACCCCTCCACTTT
>TRBJ1-6|TRBV18|-|-
CASSSIGGDNSPLHF
TGTGCCAGCTCATCGATCGGGGGGGATAATTCACCCCTCCACTTT
>TRBJ1-3|TRBV18|once|TRBD1
CASSPGQAGNTIYF
TGTGCCAGCTCACCCGGACAGGCTGGAAACACCATATATTTT
>TRBJ1-1|TRBV6-5|-|TRBD1
CASSLTGHEAFF
TGTGCCAGCAGTTTGACAGGGCATGAAGCTTTCTTT
>TRBJ1-1|TRBV5-1|once|-
CASSRSVQGNVNTEAFF
TGCGCCAGCAGCCGGTCCGTACAGGGTAATGTGAACACTGAAGCTTTCTTT
>TRBJ2-5|TRBV7-2|once|TRBD2
CASSLLAGGETQYF
TGTGCCAGCAGCTTACTTGCGGGAGGTGAGACCCAGTACTTC
>TRBJ2-1|TRBV5-1|-|-
CASSLSAVYNEQFF
TGCGCCAGCAGCTTGTCGGCGGTATACAATGAGCAGTTCTTC
>TRBJ2-7|TRBV10-1|-|TRBD1
CASSLIPGQGAYRVTYEQYF
TGCGCCAGCAGTCTTATCCCGGGACAGGGCGCTTATCGGGTGACCTACGAGCAGTACTTC
>TRBJ2-5|TRBV5-1|once|TRBD1
CASSSLGQGTVETQYF
TGCGCCAGCAGCTCATTAGGACAGGGAACTGTCGAGACCCAGTACTTC
>TRBJ2-1|TRBV7-9|-|-
CASSPGTFNLFF
TGTGCCAGCAGCCCTGGGACTTTTAACCTGTTCTTC
>TRBJ1-1|TRBV4-3|-|-
CASSQVILNTEAFF
TGCGCCAGCAGCCAAGTAATCTTGAACACTGAAGCTTTCTTT
>TRBJ1-5|TRBV3-1/TRBV3-2|-|-
CASSQGGGKSNQPQHF
TGTGCCAGCAGCCAAGGAGGGGGAAAGAGCAATCAGCCCCAGCATTTT
>TRBJ2-3|TRBV3-1/TRBV3-2|-|-
CASSKAGWGITDTQYF
TGTGCCAGCAGCAAGGCCGGATGGGGCATCACAGATACGCAGTATTTT